Listed below are T cell receptor beta chains from one sample, sequenced in a study of cytomegalovirus exposure and HLA in healthy donors. Produced via immunoSEQ multiplex PCR; TCRdb's table is partial and in-frame only. The repertoire holds approximately 160,000 clones, with around 80% as singletons. Sequenced material: PBMCs. All receptors derive from a female donor in good health and CMV-seronegative. Both conserved end residues are part of each CDR3. The D gene is left open where the match is weak. Clone size is given for some rows only: seen once, a few or many times, or a class if the clone is expanded.

clone_size,j_call,d_call,v_call,cdr3_nt,cdr3_aa
.,TRBJ2-5,TRBD2,TRBV27,TGTGCCAGCAGTTACGGAATGACTAGCGGGAGTACAGAGACCCAGTACTTC,CASSYGMTSGSTETQYF
.,TRBJ2-3,TRBD1,TRBV5-1,TGCGCCAGCAGGGGCCCGGGACAGCACACAGATACGCAGTATTTT,CASRGPGQHTDTQYF
.,TRBJ2-5,.,TRBV6-5,TGTGCCAGCAGTTACTCGGGGGGTAGCTACGAGACCCAGTACTTC,CASSYSGGSYETQYF
.,TRBJ2-7,.,TRBV7-9,TGTGCCAGCAGCTTAAGGCAGGGCCCCTTCTACGAGCAGTACTTC,CASSLRQGPFYEQYF
once,TRBJ1-2,TRBD1,TRBV5-1,TGCGCCAGCAGCTTGGGGCAGGGGGGTCCCTATGGCTACACCTTC,CASSLGQGGPYGYTF
.,TRBJ2-7,.,TRBV10-3,TGTGCCATCAGTGGCCTGGGTCAGGTTAGCTCCTACGAGCAGTACTTC,CAISGLGQVSSYEQYF
.,TRBJ2-5,TRBD2,TRBV5-8,TGTGCCAGCAGCCTGGGACTAGCGGGGAAACAAGAGACCCAGTACTTC,CASSLGLAGKQETQYF
.,TRBJ1-2,TRBD1,TRBV19,TGTGCCAGTAGTAACAGGGGCTATGGCTACACCTTC,CASSNRGYGYTF
.,TRBJ2-7,TRBD2,TRBV9,TGTGCCAGCAGCCCCGCCGGGGACGGACTAGACCCTTCCTACGAGCAGTACTTC,CASSPAGDGLDPSYEQYF
few,TRBJ2-7,TRBD2,TRBV5-6,TGTGCCAGCAGCGTCGGGACTATCCCTTACTACGAGCAGTACTTC,CASSVGTIPYYEQYF
.,TRBJ1-5,.,TRBV10-3,TGTGCCATCAGCCCGGGGGGCAATCAGCCCCAGCATTTT,CAISPGGNQPQHF